This T cell receptor beta chain derives from a study of blood T cell repertoires in COVID-19. The overall study: Sites across the United States, Italy and Spain contributed samples from acute and convalescent COVID-19. PBMCs, B-cell-depleted T cells, or T cells were the source of the cDNA or gDNA that made up the material.

This clone appeared once. Original data processing: Reference gene primers were amplified, and this amplification served to estimate nucleated cell counts. Libraries were prepared by immunoSEQ multiplex PCR; TCRdb keeps only in-frame clonotypes and omits some of them. V and J calls and clone size are copied from that table; D and trimming were computed from the DNA. The sample includes around 94,000 clones, more than 80% seen only once; the top ten take 3.5% to 5%. V was clipped by 3 bases and J by 7 bases; unmatched bases: 12. This CDR3 contains 16 residues. The V gene's germline CDR1 is ENHRY and CDR2 SYGVKD.

V and J are TRBV10-3 and TRBJ1-5, with 7 bases fitting TRBD1. The sequenced sample consisted of peripheral blood. The receptor was isolated from a human donor in a cohort sampled during active COVID-19. The DNA of the CDR3 is TGTGCCATCAGTGATCCGAGACAGGGATCCCCCCAGCCCCAGCATTTT. Protein sequence: CAISDPRQGSPQPQHF.